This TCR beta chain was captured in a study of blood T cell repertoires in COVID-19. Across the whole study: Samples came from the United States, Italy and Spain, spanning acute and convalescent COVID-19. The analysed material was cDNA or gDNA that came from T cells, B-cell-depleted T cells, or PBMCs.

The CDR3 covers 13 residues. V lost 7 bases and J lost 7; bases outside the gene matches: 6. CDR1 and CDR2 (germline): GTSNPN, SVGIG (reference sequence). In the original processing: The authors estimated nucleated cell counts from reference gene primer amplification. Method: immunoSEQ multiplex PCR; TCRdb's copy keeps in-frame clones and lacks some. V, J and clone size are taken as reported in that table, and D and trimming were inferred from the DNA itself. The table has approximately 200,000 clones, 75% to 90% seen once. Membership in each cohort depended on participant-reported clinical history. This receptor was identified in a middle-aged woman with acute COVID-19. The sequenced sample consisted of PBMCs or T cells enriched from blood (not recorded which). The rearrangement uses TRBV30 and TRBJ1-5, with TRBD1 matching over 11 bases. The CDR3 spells CAFGQGAQQPQHF. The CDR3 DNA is TGTGCCTTCGGACAGGGGGCCCAGCAGCCCCAGCATTTT.